This T cell receptor (beta chain) derives from a study of T cell responses to AZD1222 COVID-19 vaccine. The germline V gene encodes CDR1 MNHEY and CDR2 SVGAGI. The ends were cut back, 6 bases at V and 4 bases at J, with 4 bases in the middle. CDR3 length equals 11 residues. Data came from immunoSEQ multiplex PCR; TCRdb stores just in-frame clones and leaves some out. The sample yields about 94,000 clones, roughly 90% seen once. The chain employs TRBV6-5 and TRBJ1-3; D gene unclear. Sequencing was performed on peripheral blood, taken on day 0 of AZD1222 vaccination. The sequence was collected from an adult in good health. The CDR3 DNA is TGTGCCAGCAGGAAGGGAAACACCATATATTTT. Encoded protein: CASRKGNTIYF.